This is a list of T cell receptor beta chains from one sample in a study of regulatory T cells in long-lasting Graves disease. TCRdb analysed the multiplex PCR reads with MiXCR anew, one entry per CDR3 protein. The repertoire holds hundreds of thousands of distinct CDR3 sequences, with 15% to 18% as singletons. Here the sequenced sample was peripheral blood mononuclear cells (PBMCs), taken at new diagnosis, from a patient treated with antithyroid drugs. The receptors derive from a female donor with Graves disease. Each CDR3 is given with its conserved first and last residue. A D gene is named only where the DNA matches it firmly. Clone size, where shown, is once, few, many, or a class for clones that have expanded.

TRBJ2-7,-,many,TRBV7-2,CASSPHPGGSYEQYF,TGTGCCAGCAGCCCCCACCCCGGCGGTTCCTACGAGCAGTACTTC
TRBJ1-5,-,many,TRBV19,CASSIGLHPSNQPQHF,TGTGCCAGTAGTATAGGTCTACATCCCAGCAATCAGCCCCAGCATTTT
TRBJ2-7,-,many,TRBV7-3,CASSLTPWSYEQYF,TGTGCCAGCAGCTTAACACCGTGGTCCTACGAGCAGTACTTC
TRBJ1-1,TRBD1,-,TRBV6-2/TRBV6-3,CASSYNRGQATEAFF,TGTGCCAGCAGTTACAACAGGGGGCAGGCCACTGAAGCTTTCTTT
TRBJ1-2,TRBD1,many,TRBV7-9,CASSLLQGDYTF,TGTGCCAGCAGCTTACTTCAGGGGGACTACACCTTC
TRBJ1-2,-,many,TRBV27,CASSFSLNYGYTF,TGTGCCAGCAGTTTTTCACTTAACTATGGCTACACCTTC
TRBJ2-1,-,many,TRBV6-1,CASTPAIGNEQFF,TGTGCCAGCACCCCGGCCATAGGCAATGAGCAGTTCTTC
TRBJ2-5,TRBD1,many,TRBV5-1,CASSLLGTGVGETQYF,TGCGCCAGCAGCTTGTTGGGGACAGGGGTTGGAGAGACCCAGTACTTC
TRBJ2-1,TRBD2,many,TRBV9,CASSVSPYRGTRGYNEQFF,TGTGCCAGCAGCGTATCTCCCTATCGCGGGACTAGGGGGTACAATGAGCAGTTCTTC
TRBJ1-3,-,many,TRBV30,CAWRQEWVDAIYF,TGTGCCTGGAGGCAGGAGTGGGTAGACGCCATATATTTT
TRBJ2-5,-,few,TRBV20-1,CSARGGPEETQYF,TGCAGTGCTAGGGGGGGGCCTGAAGAGACCCAGTACTTC
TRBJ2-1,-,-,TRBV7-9,CAKGGEAHEQFF,TGTGCTAAGGGGGGGGAGGCGCATGAGCAGTTCTTC
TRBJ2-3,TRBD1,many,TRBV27,CASSGDRVAQYF,TGTGCCAGCAGTGGGGACAGGGTTGCGCAGTATTTT
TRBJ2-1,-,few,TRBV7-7,CASSLGRSHEQFF,TGTGCTAGCAGCCTGGGGCGTAGCCATGAGCAGTTCTTC
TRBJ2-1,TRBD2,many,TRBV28,CASSSLAGENEQFF,TGTGCCAGCAGTTCTCTAGCGGGAGAAAATGAGCAGTTCTTC
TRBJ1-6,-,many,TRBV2,CASSPGGFNSPLHF,TGTGCCAGCAGTCCTGGGGGATTTAATTCACCCCTCCACTTT
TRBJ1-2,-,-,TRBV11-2,CASSPHSIANYGYTF,TGTGCCAGCAGCCCCCACTCTATAGCTAACTATGGCTACACCTTC
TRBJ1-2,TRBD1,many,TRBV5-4,CASSIGTGKNVNYGYTF,TGTGCCAGCAGTATCGGGACAGGGAAAAACGTTAACTATGGCTACACCTTC
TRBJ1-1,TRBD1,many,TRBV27,CASSHRQGATFF,TGTGCCAGCAGTCACCGACAGGGAGCAACTTTCTTT
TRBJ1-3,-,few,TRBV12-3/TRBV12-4,CASWGHLVPGNTIYF,TGTGCCAGCTGGGGACATTTAGTCCCTGGAAACACCATATATTTT
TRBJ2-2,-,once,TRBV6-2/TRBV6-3,CASQRGRGWRLNTGELFF,TGTGCCAGCCAACGGGGCAGGGGCTGGCGCCTGAACACCGGGGAGCTGTTTTTT
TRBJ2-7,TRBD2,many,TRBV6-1,CASSGLAGEKPYEQYF,TGTGCCAGCAGTGGACTAGCGGGAGAGAAACCCTACGAGCAGTACTTC
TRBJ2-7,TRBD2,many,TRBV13,CASSLYSGKPGRPPYEQYF,TGTGCCAGCAGCTTGTATAGCGGGAAGCCTGGGAGACCACCCTACGAGCAGTACTTC
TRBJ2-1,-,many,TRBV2,CASVQGFYNEQFF,TGTGCCAGCGTCCAGGGGTTTTACAATGAGCAGTTCTTC
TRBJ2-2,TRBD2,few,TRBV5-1,CASSPTSGGRNTGELFF,TGCGCCAGCAGCCCGACTAGCGGGGGGCGAAACACCGGGGAGCTGTTTTTT
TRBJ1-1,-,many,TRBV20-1,CSARVRPGAFF,TGCAGTGCTAGGGTACGCCCTGGAGCTTTCTTT
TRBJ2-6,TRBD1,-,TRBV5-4,CASRETGGLLSGANVLTF,TGTGCCAGCAGAGAGACAGGGGGCCTTCTTTCTGGGGCCAACGTCCTGACTTTC
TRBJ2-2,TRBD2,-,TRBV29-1,CSVALSSSGRATGELFF,TGCAGCGTTGCACTGTCGTCTAGCGGGAGGGCCACCGGGGAGCTGTTTTTT
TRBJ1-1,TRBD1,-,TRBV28,CASFRRGPGDTEAFF,TGTGCCAGCTTCAGAAGGGGGCCCGGGGACACTGAAGCTTTCTTT
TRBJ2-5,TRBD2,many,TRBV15,CATSTRGGQETQYF,TGTGCCACCAGCACTCGGGGGGGTCAAGAGACCCAGTACTTC
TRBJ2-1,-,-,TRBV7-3,CASSAIPGRGDEQFF,TGTGCCAGCAGCGCCATCCCCGGTCGGGGCGATGAGCAGTTCTTC
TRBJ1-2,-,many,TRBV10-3,CAISSERQRQGGYTF,TGTGCCATCAGTTCAGAACGTCAACGGCAAGGCGGCTACACCTTC
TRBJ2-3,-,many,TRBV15,CATSRELRDWTDTQYF,TGTGCCACCAGCAGAGAACTAAGGGATTGGACAGATACGCAGTATTTT
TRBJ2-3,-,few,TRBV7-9,CASSPPLDTTQYF,TGTGCCAGCAGCCCCCCTTTGGATACTACGCAGTATTTT
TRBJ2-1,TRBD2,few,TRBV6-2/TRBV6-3,CASRGLADIYNEQFF,TGTGCCAGCAGGGGACTAGCGGATATCTACAATGAGCAGTTCTTC
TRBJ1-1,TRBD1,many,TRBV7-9,CASRGTGEATEAFF,TGTGCCAGCAGGGGGACAGGGGAGGCCACTGAAGCTTTCTTT
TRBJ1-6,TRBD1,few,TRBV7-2,CASRPTGGNSPLHF,TGTGCCAGCAGGCCAACAGGGGGCAATTCACCCCTCCACTTT
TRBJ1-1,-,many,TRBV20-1,CSAIEGTAEAFF,TGCAGTGCTATCGAGGGGACCGCTGAAGCTTTCTTT
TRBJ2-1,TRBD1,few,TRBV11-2,CASSLEGAVGYNEQFF,TGTGCCAGCAGCCTCGAGGGGGCCGTCGGCTACAATGAGCAGTTCTTC
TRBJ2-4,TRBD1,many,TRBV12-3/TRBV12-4,CASSSLRGPIQYF,TGTGCCAGCAGTAGTTTGAGGGGGCCCATTCAGTACTTC
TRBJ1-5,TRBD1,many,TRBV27,CASRPRQGGNQPQHF,TGTGCCAGCAGACCCCGACAGGGAGGAAATCAGCCCCAGCATTTT
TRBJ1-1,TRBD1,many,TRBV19,CASSARQGSVMHTEAFF,TGTGCCAGTAGTGCCCGACAGGGATCAGTTATGCACACTGAAGCTTTCTTT
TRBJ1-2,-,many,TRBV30,CAWDSRNYGYTF,TGTGCCTGGGATAGTAGGAACTATGGCTACACCTTC
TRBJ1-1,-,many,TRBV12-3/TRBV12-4,CASSFSTEAFF,TGTGCCAGCAGCTTTTCCACTGAAGCTTTCTTT
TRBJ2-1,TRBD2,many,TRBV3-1,CASSQGTSDPFPFYNEQFF,TGTGCCAGCAGCCAAGGGACTAGCGATCCCTTTCCTTTTTACAATGAGCAGTTCTTC
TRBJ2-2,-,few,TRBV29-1,CSVEGHDNTGELFF,TGCAGCGTTGAAGGGCACGATAACACCGGGGAGCTGTTTTTT
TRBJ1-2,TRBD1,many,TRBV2,CASSVTGQGATGYTF,TGTGCCAGCAGTGTCACGGGACAGGGGGCAACTGGCTACACCTTC